The sequence of this TCR beta chain was determined in a study of long-term antiretroviral therapy in people with HIV. Germline lookup yields CDR1 SGDLS and CDR2 YYNGEE. Trimming took off 5 bases at V and 14 bases at J, with 29 bases between the two ends. This CDR3 has 16 amino acids. Every specimen held between roughly 0.85-11 million cryopreserved PBMC. These were thawed and washed before DNA extraction. They ran version v3.0 of the immunoSEQ assay at survey level. Data came from immunoSEQ multiplex PCR; TCRdb stores just in-frame clones and leaves some out. The table has roughly 34,000 clones, about 85% seen once.

The source of this sequence is a man between 18 and 29 years old with HIV. The sample in question was unsorted PBMCs, obtained 1.9 years after starting antiretroviral therapy. This sequence joins TRBV9 and TRBJ2-1; D may be TRBD1 or TRBD2 (7 bases each). The DNA of the CDR3 is TGTGCCAGCAGTTCTCAAGGGGGCGGGGGATATCAGGAGAAGTTCTTC. Its translation is CASSSQGGGGYQEKFF.